This T cell receptor beta chain was recorded in a study of CD8 T cells in ankylosing spondylitis. Overall study results and limits: Some of the motif variants had earlier been found in reactive arthritis patients' fluid and blood. According to the report, clones linked to the disease were significantly enriched in matched synovial fluid samples taken from ankylosing spondylitis patients. It appeared that ankylosing spondylitis blood was characterized by a TCR beta motif of roughly 8 highly homologous variants.

For this clonotype: Its antigen is unidentified.

TCRdb fed the 5' RACE reads into MiXCR, producing one record per CDR3 protein. The data contain some 350,000 distinct CDR3 sequences, approximately 15% of them singletons. Sequences were obtained from blood, either unsorted or a sorted T cell fraction (not recorded which). This TCR came from a male donor with ankylosing spondylitis or in good health (not recorded which).

Written as DNA, the CDR3 is TGTGCCAGTAATAAAGCGGGGGCCTACGAGCAGTACTTC. Translating gives CASNKAGAYEQYF. The V and J genes are TRBV25-1 and TRBJ2-7; 8 positions match TRBD2. Germline CDR1 and CDR2: MGHDK and SYGVNS. Trimming at V came to 9 bases and at J to 2 bases, leaving 6 bases not matched to a gene. There are 13 residues in the CDR3.